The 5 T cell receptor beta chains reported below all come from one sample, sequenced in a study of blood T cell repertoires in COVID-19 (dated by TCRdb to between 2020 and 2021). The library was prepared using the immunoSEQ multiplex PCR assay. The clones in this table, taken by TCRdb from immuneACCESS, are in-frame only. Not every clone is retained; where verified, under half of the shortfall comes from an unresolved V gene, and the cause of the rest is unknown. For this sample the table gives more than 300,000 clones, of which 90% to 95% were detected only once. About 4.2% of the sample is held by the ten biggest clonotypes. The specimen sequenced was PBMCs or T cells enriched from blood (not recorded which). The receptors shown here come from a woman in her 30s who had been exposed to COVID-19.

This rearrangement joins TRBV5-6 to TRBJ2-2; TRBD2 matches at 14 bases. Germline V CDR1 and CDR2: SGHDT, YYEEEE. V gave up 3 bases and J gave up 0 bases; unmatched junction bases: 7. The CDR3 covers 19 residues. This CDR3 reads CASSSRLAGGLANTGELFF. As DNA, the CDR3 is TGTGCCAGCAGCTCCCGACTAGCGGGGGGGCTCGCGAACACCGGGGAGCTGTTTTTT. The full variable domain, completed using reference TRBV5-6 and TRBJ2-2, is DAGVTQSPTHLIKTRGQQVTLRCSPKSGHDTVSWYQQALGQGPQFIFQYYEEEERQRGNFPDRFSGHQFPNYSSELNVNALLLGDSALYLCASSSRLAGGLANTGELFFGEGSRLTVL.

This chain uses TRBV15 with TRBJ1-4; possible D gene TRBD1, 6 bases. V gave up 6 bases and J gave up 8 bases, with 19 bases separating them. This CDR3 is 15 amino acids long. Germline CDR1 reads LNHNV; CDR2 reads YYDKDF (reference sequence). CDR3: CATRARGLRDEKLFF. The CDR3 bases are TGTGCCACCAGAGCCAGGGGCCTCCGGGACGAAAAACTGTTTTTT.

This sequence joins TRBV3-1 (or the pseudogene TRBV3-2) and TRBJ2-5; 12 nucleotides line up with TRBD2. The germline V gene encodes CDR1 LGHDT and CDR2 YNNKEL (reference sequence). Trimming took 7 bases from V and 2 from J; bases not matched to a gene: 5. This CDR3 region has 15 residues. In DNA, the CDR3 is TGTGCCAGCACGGGGACTAGCGGGTTTCAAGAGACCCAGTACTTC. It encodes CASTGTSGFQETQYF.

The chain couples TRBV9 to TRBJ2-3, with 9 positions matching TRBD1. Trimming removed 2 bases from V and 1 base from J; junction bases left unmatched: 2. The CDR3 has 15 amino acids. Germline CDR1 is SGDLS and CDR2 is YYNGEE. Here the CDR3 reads CASSVYRGRTDTQYF. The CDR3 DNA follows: TGTGCCAGCAGCGTGTACAGGGGGCGCACAGATACGCAGTATTTT.

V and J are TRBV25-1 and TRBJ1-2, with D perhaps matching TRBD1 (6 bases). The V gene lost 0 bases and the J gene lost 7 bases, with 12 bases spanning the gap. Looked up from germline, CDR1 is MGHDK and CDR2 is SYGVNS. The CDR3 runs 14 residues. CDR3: CASSEYSGGGGYTF. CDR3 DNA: TGTGCCAGCAGTGAATATTCGGGGGGCGGTGGCTACACCTTC.